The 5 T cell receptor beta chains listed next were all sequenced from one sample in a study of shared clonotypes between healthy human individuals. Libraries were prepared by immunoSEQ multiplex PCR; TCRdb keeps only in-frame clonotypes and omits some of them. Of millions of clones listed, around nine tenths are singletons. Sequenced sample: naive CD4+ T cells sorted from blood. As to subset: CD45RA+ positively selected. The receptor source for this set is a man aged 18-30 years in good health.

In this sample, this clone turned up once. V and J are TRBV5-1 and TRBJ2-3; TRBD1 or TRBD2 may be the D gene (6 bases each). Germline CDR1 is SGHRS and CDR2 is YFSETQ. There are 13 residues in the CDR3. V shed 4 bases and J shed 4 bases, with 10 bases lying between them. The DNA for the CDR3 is TGCGCCAGCAGCATGGGGGGCCCAGATACGCAGTATTTT. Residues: CASSMGGPDTQYF.

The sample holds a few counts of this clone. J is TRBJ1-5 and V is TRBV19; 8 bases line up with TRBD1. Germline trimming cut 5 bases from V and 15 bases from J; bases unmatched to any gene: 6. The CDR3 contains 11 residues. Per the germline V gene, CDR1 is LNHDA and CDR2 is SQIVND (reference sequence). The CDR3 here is CASSQGAEGHF. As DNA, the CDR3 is TGTGCCAGTAGTCAGGGGGCCGAAGGGCATTTT.

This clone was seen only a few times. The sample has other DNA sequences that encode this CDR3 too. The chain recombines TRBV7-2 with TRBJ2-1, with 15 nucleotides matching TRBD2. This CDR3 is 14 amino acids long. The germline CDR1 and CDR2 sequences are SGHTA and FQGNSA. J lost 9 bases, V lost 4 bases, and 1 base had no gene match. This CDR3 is CASSSGLAGGEQFF. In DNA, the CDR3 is TGTGCCAGCAGCTCGGGACTAGCGGGGGGTGAGCAGTTCTTC.

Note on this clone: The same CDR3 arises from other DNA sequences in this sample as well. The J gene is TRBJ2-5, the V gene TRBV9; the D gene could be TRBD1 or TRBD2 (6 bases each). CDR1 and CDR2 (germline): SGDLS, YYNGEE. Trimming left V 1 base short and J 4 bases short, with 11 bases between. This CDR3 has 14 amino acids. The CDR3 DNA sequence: TGTGCCAGCAGCGTACGGGGGCGCGGAGAGACCCAGTACTTC. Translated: CASSVRGRGETQYF.

The CDR3 here is CASSHRDMNTEAFF. Written as DNA, the CDR3 is TGCGCCAGCAGTCACAGGGACATGAACACTGAAGCTTTCTTT. The genes are TRBV5-1 and TRBJ1-1; possible D gene TRBD1, 6 bases. V was trimmed by 5 bases and J by 0 bases, leaving 11 bases between them. Germline assignment: CDR1 SGHRS and CDR2 YFSETQ. This CDR3 contains 14 residues. Together with reference TRBV5-1 and TRBJ1-1, the CDR3 gives the full variable domain: KAGVTQTPRYLIKTRGQQVTLSCSPISGHRSVSWYQQTPGQGLQFLFEYFSETQRNKGNFPGRFSGRQFSNSRSEMNVSTLELGDSALYLCASSHRDMNTEAFFGQGTRLTVV.